These 3 T cell receptor beta chains share one sample of origin, sequenced in a study of immune evolution from preneoplasia to lung adenocarcinoma. TCRdb's table, derived via immunoSEQ multiplex PCR, lists solely in-frame clones and lacks some. The sample lists some 3,300 clones; approximately 51% were seen once. Sequencing was carried out using FFPE normal lung tissue adjacent to the tumor. All receptors derive from a person in their fifties with lung adenocarcinoma.

V and J are TRBV10-3 and TRBJ1-1; 7 positions agree with TRBD1. The length of the CDR3 is 13 residues. V shed 2 bases and J 6 bases; nucleotides not matched to a gene: 3. Germline V CDR1 and CDR2: ENHRY, SYGVKD. CDR3 nucleotide sequence: TGTGCCATCAGTGAGCAGGGGGGTCCTGAAGCTTTCTTT. This gives the protein CAISEQGGPEAFF.

The chain is built from TRBV4-1 and TRBJ2-2; D may be TRBD2 (5 bases). V lost 4 bases to trimming and J lost 8 bases, with 20 bases between them. The CDR3 runs to 16 residues. The germline gives CDR1 MGHRA, CDR2 YSYEKL. The DNA of the CDR3 is TGCGCCAGCAGCCGGACTGAGATTAGAGGATCTGGGGAGCTGTTTTTT. Amino acid sequence: CASSRTEIRGSGELFF.

The chain uses TRBV19 and TRBJ1-1, with D unresolved. The CDR3 spans 13 residues. Germline lookup yields CDR1 LNHDA and CDR2 SQIVND (reference sequence). V was cut by 5 bases and J by 8 bases, with 15 bases left in between. CDR3 protein: CASSPGRGFEAFF. The CDR3 DNA reads as TGTGCCAGTAGTCCCGGACGGGGTTTCGAAGCTTTCTTT.